The 8 T cell receptor beta chains in this list originate from one sample, sequenced in a study of siplizumab effects on memory and regulatory T cells (dated by TCRdb to the late 2010s). The receptor library was made with the immunoSEQ multiplex PCR assay. The clones in this table, taken by TCRdb from immuneACCESS, are in-frame only. Not every clone is retained; where verified, under half of the shortfall comes from an unresolved V gene, and the cause of the rest is unknown. Across this sample there are some 100,000 clones, with 95% to 97% seen only once. The top ten constitute under 0.04% of the sample. The specimen was naive CD4+ T cells sorted from blood. Per the publication, the cell subset or site label means: unstimulated naive T cells. These receptors originate from a human donor in good health.

J is TRBJ2-5 and V is TRBV2, with TRBD2 matching over 11 bases. V trimming: 6 bases; J trimming: 4 bases; junction bases outside the gene matches: 7. The CDR3 loop spans 15 amino acids. Germline CDR1 reads SNHLY; CDR2 reads FYNNEI. The DNA for the CDR3 is TGTGCCAGCAGCGTCATAGCGGGGGGGCCAGAGACCCAGTACTTC. Encoded protein: CASSVIAGGPETQYF.

The gene calls are TRBV28 and TRBJ1-2, with TRBD1 matching 7 bases. This CDR3 comprises 15 residues. J lost 8 bases, V lost 8 bases, and 17 bases had no gene match. Per germline, CDR1 MDHEN and CDR2 SYDVKM. In DNA form, the CDR3 reads TGTGCCAGCTTACTTAGACAGGGATCGTTAGAAGGCTACACCTTC. Translating it yields CASLLRQGSLEGYTF.

This clone was detected once. This sequence joins TRBV18 and TRBJ2-1, with 8 bases identical to TRBD1. V was pared by 0 bases and J by 4 bases, with 2 bases of the junction left unmatched. CDR1 is KGHSH and CDR2 is LQKENI in the germline V gene. The CDR3 extends over 15 amino acids. The CDR3: CASSPPRTGYNEQFF. DNA of the CDR3: TGTGCCAGCTCACCACCTCGGACAGGGTACAATGAGCAGTTCTTC. The variable domain in full, with the rest retrieved from reference TRBV18 and TRBJ2-1, is NAGVMQNPRHLVRRRGQEARLRCSPMKGHSHVYWYRQLPEEGLKFMVYLQKENIIDESGMPKERFSAEFPKEGPSILRIQQVVRGDSAAYFCASSPPRTGYNEQFFGPGTRLTVL.

This CDR3 reads CASGLVLEGGQPQHF. In nucleotides, the CDR3 is TGTGCTAGTGGTTTGGTACTGGAAGGGGGTCAGCCCCAGCATTTT. V and J are TRBV12-5 and TRBJ1-5; D possibly corresponds to TRBD1 (6 bases). There are 15 residues in the CDR3. CDR1 is LGHNT, CDR2 FRNRAP, per germline. V dropped 0 bases and J dropped 6 bases, with 12 bases sitting between them.

This clone appeared once. V and J are TRBV5-1 and TRBJ1-2; no definite D call. Germline assignment: CDR1 SGHRS and CDR2 YFSETQ. This CDR3 comprises 16 residues. Trimming cost V 2 bases and J 4 bases, with 18 bases left between them. This chain's CDR3 is CASSFEWGEGSYGYTF. In DNA form, the CDR3 reads TGCGCCAGCAGCTTTGAGTGGGGTGAAGGGAGCTATGGCTACACCTTC.

This chain uses TRBV5-1 with TRBJ2-2; D may be TRBD2 (7 bases). V was pared by 0 bases and J by 4 bases, with 13 bases between. The CDR3 runs to 16 residues. Germline-derived CDR1 and CDR2 are SGHRS and YFSETQ. This CDR3 reads CASSLGSGDITGELFF. CDR3 DNA sequence: TGCGCCAGCAGCTTGGGGAGCGGGGACATCACCGGGGAGCTGTTTTTT.

The V call is TRBV7-2, the J call TRBJ1-1, with D possibly TRBD1 on 5 matching bases. V lost 2 bases, J lost 5 bases, and 12 bases lay in between. This CDR3 contains 14 residues. Germline CDR1 is SGHTA and CDR2 is FQGNSA. As DNA, the CDR3 is TGTGCCAGCAGCTTAATTCCCAGGGATACTGAAGCTTTCTTT. As protein: CASSLIPRDTEAFF. The full variable domain, completed using reference TRBV7-2 and TRBJ1-1, is GAGVSQSPSNKVTEKGKDVELRCDPISGHTALYWYRQSLGQGLEFLIYFQGNSAPDKSGLPSDRFSAERTGGSVSTLTIQRTQQEDSAVYLCASSLIPRDTEAFFGQGTRLTVV.

The chain carries TRBV7-9 and TRBJ1-2, with TRBD1 as a possible D gene (5 bases). CDR1 and CDR2 (germline): SEHNR, FQNEAQ (reference sequence). The CDR3 runs 14 residues. The V and J ends lost 2 bases and 4 bases respectively, with 11 bases between them. The CDR3: CASSLPGEGYGYTF. The CDR3 DNA follows: TGTGCCAGCAGCTTACCGGGGGAGGGCTATGGCTACACCTTC.